Included here is one T cell receptor (beta chain) sequence, with context. The target of this receptor is not known. No base-level quality is on record; no much larger clone is a single base apart. The data belong to a study of human T cells and chemical hapten exposure (dated by TCRdb to the early 2020s). A note on the overall study: For sensitization, 2% DPC in acetone was applied to a 2 cm by 2 cm area of upper inner arm skin. Throughout the approximately 22-week study period, patients were also given weekly therapeutic DPC doses on the scalp. Patch testing was done on the upper back using Finn chambers containing 0.01% DPC, and results were scored after 6 days according to International Contact Dermatitis Research Group standards. The patient cohort, mostly female, included alopecia areata with under or over 50% scalp involvement, alopecia totalis and alopecia universalis. The libraries were sequenced as a pool, and the TCR yield per sample differed mostly because of small variations in library volumes within the pool. This study followed changes in the peripheral blood TCR repertoire in vivo during primary and secondary sensitization of alopecia patients to the hapten diphenylcyclopropenone (DPC). Patient blood was sampled pre-sensitization (week 0) and at 2, 6 and about 24 weeks after DPC sensitization. Blood for TCR sequencing was provided by twenty-nine alopecia patients at one to four time points (pre-sensitization, 2, 6 and 24 weeks).

The time point label on this specimen signifies: patch test 3, about 24 weeks after DPC sensitization. The sample's treatment or condition label, decoded: therapeutic diphenylcyclopropenone sensitization with weekly scalp DPC. At every patch-test visit, the blood draw took place before the patch test was put on. Patients were considered eligible if aged 18 to 70, diagnosed with alopecia and deemed suitable for DPC therapy, and patients were excluded if pregnant. Total RNA was extracted from unfractionated whole blood collected in Tempus Blood RNA tubes. Study-wide conclusions, independent of this receptor: Because every patient had alopecia, a presumed autoimmune disease, the patients' immune response might differ from that of healthy individuals. Patch test score was positively correlated with the number of PT1 expanded TCRs, with significance at thresholds 8, 16 and 32 but not at 4. Repeated subsampling changed both the strength of the expansion versus patch-test correlation and the threshold at which that correlation became significant. Compared with pre-sensitization or healthy control sets, expanded TCRs formed significantly more large CDR3 similarity clusters, which is consistent with antigen-driven responses. DPC sensitization did not change how many TCRs were above 1 in 1000 frequency, and no evidence was found of alterations in global repertoire structure.

Taken from cysteine to phenylalanine, the CDR3 has 11 residues. Kept here is only the CDR3 DNA, which spans 33 bases and is read in frame from base 1. Trimming costs V 8 bases and J 10 bases, and their ends lie 14 bases apart. The library was prepared using RACE. These reads were obtained on a NextSeq 500. During library preparation, unique molecular identifiers were attached to individual cDNA molecules so that TCRs could be counted quantitatively and reproducibly. Both TCR alpha and TCR beta chains were sequenced from each blood RNA sample. The source study handled its data this way. A median of about 87,000 TCRs per sample was observed, with a range of about 20,000 to 750,000. V, J and CDR3 annotation of the TCR reads was carried out using the Decombinator software suite. To make PS versus PT1 abundance plots, every sample was subsampled to the same number of TCRs (28,000). TCRs were defined as expanded if absent before sensitization and observed at least eight times at the 2-week time point. The public reads were reanalyzed by TCRdb: fastp trimming at Q25, MiXCR alignment, in-frame beta chains only. All rows with the same CDR3 protein become a single entry with the most common DNA and genes. TCRdb's processing, not the study's, gives the V and J calls here. The sample data list 150,000 to 200,000 distinct CDR3 sequences, and 25% to 30% of these were observed just once. Under 2.5% of the sample belongs to the ten largest clones.

The sample was whole blood, taken in connection with sensitization to the hapten diphenylcyclopropenone (DPC). The V and J segments used are TRBV12-3 or TRBV12-4 and TRBJ1-1; a confident D gene designation cannot be given. The TCR originated in a woman aged 18-29 years with alopecia areata. Some clones in this sample may be carry-over from other donors' samples. CDR3 region: CASHDRRRAFF. The base sequence is TGTGCCAGCCATGACCGCCGGCGAGCTTTCTTT.